Detailed here is one TCR beta chain. The antigen is undetermined. Germline CDR1 SGHAT, CDR2 FQNNGV. This CDR3 has 13 residues. The record originates from a study of T cells expressing NK-cell markers. Overall study context: In sorted CD3+CD56+NKG2C+, CD3+CD56+NKG2C- and CD3+CD56-NKG2C+ T cells, TCR beta repertoires were obtained. HCMV serostatus: seven of eight sequenced donors positive, one negative. Overall study findings and caveats: One observes that, in a few donors, these clonotypes were also the leading ones within the CD3+CD56-NKG2C+ fraction.

TCR beta cDNA was generated via 5'RACE template switching incorporating UMIs. Reanalyzing the 5' RACE reads, TCRdb keeps one entry per CDR3 protein, without DNA. The table for this sample gives 120,000 to 150,000 distinct CDR3 sequences. The origin of this receptor is a young man in good health. Sequenced input: blood T cells: a sorted CD56 or NKG2C T cell subset, CD4+ or CD8+ T cells, or bulk PBMC T cells (not recorded which). The chain is built from TRBV11-2 and TRBJ1-5. Here the CDR3 reads CASSLGTNQPQHF.